A single T cell receptor (beta chain) is shown here with its context. As processed by the authors: Estimates of nucleated cell counts were drawn from the amplification of reference gene primers. Clones were sequenced by immunoSEQ multiplex PCR, and TCRdb holds only the in-frame ones, with some missing. From that table come the V and J calls and clone size; the DNA was used to work out D and trimming. The sample records roughly 90,000 clones, 75% to 90% being singletons. This sample was included in a study of blood T cell repertoires in COVID-19. Whole-study context: The origin of the acute and convalescent COVID-19 samples was the United States, Italy and Spain. Sources were T cells, B-cell-depleted T cells, or PBMCs; the material itself was cDNA or gDNA.

The CDR3 has 12 residues. The V end was cut by 6 bases, the J end by 8 bases, with 10 bases between. Germline CDR1 SNHLY, CDR2 FYNNEI. What was sequenced was peripheral blood. The chain recombines TRBV2 with TRBJ2-2, with D uncertain. The receptor was derived from a woman aged 65 to 85 with acute or convalescent COVID-19. The CDR3: CASSQAFGELFF. In nucleotides, the CDR3 is TGTGCCAGCAGCCAAGCGTTTGGGGAGCTGTTTTTT.